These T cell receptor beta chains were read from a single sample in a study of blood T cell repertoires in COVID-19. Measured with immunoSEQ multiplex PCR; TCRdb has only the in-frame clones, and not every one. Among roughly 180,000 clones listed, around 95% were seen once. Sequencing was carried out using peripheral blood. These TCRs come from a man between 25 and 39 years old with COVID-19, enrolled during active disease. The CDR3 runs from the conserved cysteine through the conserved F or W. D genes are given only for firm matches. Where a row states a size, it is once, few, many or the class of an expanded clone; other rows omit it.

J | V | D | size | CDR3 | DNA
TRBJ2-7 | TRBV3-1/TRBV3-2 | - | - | CASRLGAYEQYF | TGTGCCAGCAGACTAGGAGCCTACGAGCAGTACTTC
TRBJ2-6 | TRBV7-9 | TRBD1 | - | CASSESGTGGSGANVLTF | TGTGCCAGCAGCGAAAGTGGGACAGGGGGATCTGGGGCCAACGTCCTGACTTTC
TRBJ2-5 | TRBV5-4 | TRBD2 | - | CASTQTSGGPETQYF | TGTGCCAGCACCCAGACTAGCGGGGGACCCGAGACCCAGTACTTC
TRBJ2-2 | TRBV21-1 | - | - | CASSKDGGRRNTGELFF | TGTGCCAGCAGCAAAGATGGGGGCAGGAGGAACACCGGGGAGCTGTTTTTT
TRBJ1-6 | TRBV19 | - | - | CASSNVGGSYNSPLHF | TGTGCCAGTAGCAATGTGGGGGGTTCCTATAATTCACCCCTCCACTTT
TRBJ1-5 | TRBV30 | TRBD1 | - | CAWSDYGAGGQPQHF | TGTGCCTGGAGTGACTATGGGGCAGGGGGTCAGCCCCAGCATTTT
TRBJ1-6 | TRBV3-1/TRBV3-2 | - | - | CASSRYRSSYNSPLHF | TGTGCCAGCAGCCGCTACAGGAGCTCCTATAATTCACCCCTCCACTTT
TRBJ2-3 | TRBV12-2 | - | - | CASRLVSGAGSTDTQYF | TGTGCAAGTCGCTTAGTATCCGGAGCGGGTTCCACAGATACGCAGTATTTT
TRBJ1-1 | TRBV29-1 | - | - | CSVRTTMNTEAFF | TGCAGCGTCCGGACAACCATGAACACTGAAGCTTTCTTT
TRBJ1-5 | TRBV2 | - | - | CASEGRVSNQPQHF | TGTGCCAGTGAAGGCAGGGTTAGCAATCAGCCCCAGCATTTT
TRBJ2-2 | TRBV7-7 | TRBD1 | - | CASSSQGAGELFF | TGTGCCAGCAGCTCTCAGGGGGCCGGGGAGCTGTTTTTT
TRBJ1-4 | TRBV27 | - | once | CASSFSREGEKLFF | TGTGCCAGCAGTTTCAGCAGGGAAGGTGAAAAACTGTTTTTT
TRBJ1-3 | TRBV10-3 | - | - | CASGGGGNTIYF | TGTGCCTCTGGGGGAGGAGGAAACACCATATATTTT
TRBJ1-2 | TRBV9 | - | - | CASSVDQGYGNYGYTF | TGTGCCAGCAGCGTAGATCAGGGATATGGGAACTATGGCTACACCTTC
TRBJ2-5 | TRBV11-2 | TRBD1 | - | CASSRLQGAPTQTQYF | TGTGCCAGCAGCCGCCTACAGGGGGCCCCAACCCAGACCCAGTACTTC
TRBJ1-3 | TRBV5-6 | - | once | CASSSREAGNTIYF | TGTGCCAGCAGCTCCAGGGAAGCTGGAAACACCATATATTTT
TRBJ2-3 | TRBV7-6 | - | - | CASGKGGAADTQYF | TGTGCCAGCGGGAAGGGGGGGGCGGCAGATACGCAGTATTTT